Listed below are T cell receptor beta chains from one sample, sequenced in a study of cytomegalovirus exposure and HLA in healthy donors. Sequencing was performed with immunoSEQ multiplex PCR; in TCRdb, only in-frame clones are kept and a portion is missing. The sample contains about 85,000 clones, about four fifths of which appear only once. Input material: PBMCs. Every receptor here comes from a man aged 50-59 years in good health and CMV-seropositive. The CDR3 runs from the conserved cysteine through the conserved F or W. A D gene is named only where the DNA matches it firmly. Size is omitted from some rows. Given values are once, few, many or a class for expanded clones.

TRBV19,.,TRBJ1-4,TRBD1,19,TGTGCCAGTGCACAAAACCGGGACAGGACCATTAAGGGGAATGAAAAACTGTTTTTT,CASAQNRDRTIKGNEKLFF
TRBV15,.,TRBJ1-3,.,16,TGTGCCACCAGCACTGGAGGGGGGGTTGCTGGAAACACCATATATTTT,CATSTGGGVAGNTIYF
TRBV9,.,TRBJ1-1,TRBD1,16,TGTGCCAGCAGCGCCCTGGACAGGGGAAGGAACACTGAAGCTTTCTTT,CASSALDRGRNTEAFF
TRBV28,.,TRBJ2-5,TRBD2,17,TGTGCCAGCAGTTTACCCGGACTAGCGGAGGGCCAAGAGACCCAGTACTTC,CASSLPGLAEGQETQYF
TRBV28,.,TRBJ2-6,.,17,TGTGCCAGCAGTTTATGGCAGGGGGGTTCTGGGGCCAACGTCCTGACTTTC,CASSLWQGGSGANVLTF
TRBV10-2,.,TRBJ2-1,TRBD1,17,TGCGCCAGCAGCCCGGGACAGGGAGGGTTGGGGAGGGATGAGCAGTTCTTC,CASSPGQGGLGRDEQFF
TRBV29-1,.,TRBJ1-2,.,13,TGCAGCACTCGGGACACGACACAGGATGGCTACACCTTC,CSTRDTTQDGYTF
TRBV19,.,TRBJ2-1,.,12,TGTGCCGTAGGCTCTAGGGGGTATGAGCAGTTCTTC,CAVGSRGYEQFF
TRBV30,.,TRBJ2-1,TRBD2,15,TGTGCCTGGAGCTCGGGACTAGCAACAAGAAATGAGCAGTTCTTC,CAWSSGLATRNEQFF
TRBV30,few,TRBJ1-6,TRBD1,18,TGTGCCTGGAGTGGGGGACAGGGAAAGAACTCCTATAATTCACCCCTCCACTTT,CAWSGGQGKNSYNSPLHF
TRBV7-2,.,TRBJ1-1,.,14,TGTGCCAGCAGGCCCTACGGGATGAACACTGAAGCTTTCTTT,CASRPYGMNTEAFF
TRBV4-1,.,TRBJ2-1,.,13,TGCGCCAGCAGCCTCGATCCGGGAGAGGAGCAGTTCTTC,CASSLDPGEEQFF
TRBV9,.,TRBJ2-1,TRBD2,17,TGTGCCAGCAGCCCTCCCGGGGGACTAGGGGTCCTCAATGAGCAGTTCTTC,CASSPPGGLGVLNEQFF
TRBV10-3,.,TRBJ2-5,.,15,TGTGCCATCAGTGCCCCTGGGGGGATCCTAGAGACCCAGTACTTC,CAISAPGGILETQYF
TRBV6-6,once,TRBJ1-6,TRBD1,13,TGTGCCAGCACCTCCTGGACAGGAGACGACGTCCACTTT,CASTSWTGDDVHF